This T cell receptor (beta chain) was sequenced for a study of cytomegalovirus exposure and HLA in healthy donors. Overall study context: Genotyping showed around 81% of a few hundred donors falling in the Caucasian-associated ancestry cluster. Study-level points and caveats: Productive rates of about 90% or about 30% were seen for most TCR beta V segments in an earlier analysis. Sequencing depth across donors, presence/absence analyses assumed, was roughly uniform.

This clone occurred many times. Antigen unknown. The PCR contained 60 Vbeta and 13 Jbeta primers. Produced via immunoSEQ multiplex PCR; TCRdb's table is partial and in-frame only. The sample has 150,000 or so clones; approximately 82% are singletons. The TCR originated in a man aged 50-60 years in good health and CMV-seropositive. The material sequenced was PBMCs.

CDR3 sequence (DNA): TGTGCCAGCAGCACTAGCCGACATAGGGAGCGCTACGAGCAGTACTTC. Amino acids: CASSTSRHRERYEQYF. This chain connects TRBV7-9 to TRBJ2-7; TRBD2 is a possible D gene (6 bases). The CDR3 is 16 residues long. Germline CDR1 is SEHNR and CDR2 is FQNEAQ (reference sequence). Trimming cost V 5 bases and J 3 bases, with 20 bases left between them.